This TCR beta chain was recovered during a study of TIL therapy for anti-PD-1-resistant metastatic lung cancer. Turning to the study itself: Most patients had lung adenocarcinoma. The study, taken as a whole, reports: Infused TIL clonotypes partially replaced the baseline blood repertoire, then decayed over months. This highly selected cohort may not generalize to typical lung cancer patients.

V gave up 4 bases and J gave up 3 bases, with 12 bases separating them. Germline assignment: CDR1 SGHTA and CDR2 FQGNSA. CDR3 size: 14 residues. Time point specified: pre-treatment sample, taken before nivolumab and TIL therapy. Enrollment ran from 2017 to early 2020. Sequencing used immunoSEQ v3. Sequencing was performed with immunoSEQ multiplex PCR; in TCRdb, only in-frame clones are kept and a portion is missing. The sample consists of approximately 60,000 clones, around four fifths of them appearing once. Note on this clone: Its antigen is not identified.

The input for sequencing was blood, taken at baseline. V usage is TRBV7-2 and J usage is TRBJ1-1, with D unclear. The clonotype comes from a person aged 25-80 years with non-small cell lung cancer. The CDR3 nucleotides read TGTGCCAGCAGCTCGGTCAGGATGGACACTGAAGCTTTCTTT. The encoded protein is CASSSVRMDTEAFF.